Following are 17 T cell receptor beta chains from one sample sequenced in a study of blood T cell repertoires in COVID-19. Measured with immunoSEQ multiplex PCR; TCRdb has only the in-frame clones, and not every one. The sample lists approximately 150,000 clones, approximately 92% occurring once. The sample consisted of peripheral blood. These receptors were obtained from a man aged 18-30 years with COVID-19, enrolled during active disease.

This chain connects TRBV9 to TRBJ2-5; D may be TRBD1 (7 bases). V lost 4 bases to trimming and J lost 5 bases, with 15 bases between them. From germline, CDR1 is SGDLS and CDR2 YYNGEE. This CDR3 is 14 amino acids long. CDR3 residues: CASSPRGTAETQYF. The DNA of the CDR3 is TGTGCCAGCAGCCCTCGGGGGACAGCCGAGACCCAGTACTTC.

At least ten counts were recorded for this clone. CDR3 bases: TGTGCCAGCAGTGACAACTCTGGGGCCAACGTCCTGACTTTC. This encodes CASSDNSGANVLTF. The chain carries TRBV6-1 and TRBJ2-6; D remains unclear. Germline lookup yields CDR1 MNHNS and CDR2 SASEGT. This CDR3 has 14 residues. The germline V and J ends were trimmed by 3 bases and 0 bases, with 3 bases remaining between them.

This clone was seen a single time. This chain joins TRBV4-3 and TRBJ2-7; 8 nucleotides agree with TRBD2. The CDR3 contains 16 residues. Germline values: CDR1 LGHNA, CDR2 YSLEER. V shed 4 bases and J 3 bases; nucleotides not matched to a gene: 11. The CDR3 nucleotides are TGCGCCAGCAGCCCGGGAGGAGCGGGAGCCTTCTACGAGCAGTACTTC. The encoded protein is CASSPGGAGAFYEQYF.

The chain recombines TRBV14 with TRBJ1-1; tentative D call: TRBD1 (5 bases). V was shortened by 3 bases and J by 0 bases, with 14 bases between the two germline ends. The CDR3 extends over 16 amino acids. From germline, CDR1 is SGHDN and CDR2 FVKESK. The CDR3, as DNA: TGTGCCAGCAGCCAGGGGCCGCGCAGCATGAACACTGAAGCTTTCTTT. This sequence encodes CASSQGPRSMNTEAFF.

This rearrangement joins TRBV28 to TRBJ1-4, with 10 bases that match TRBD1. From germline, CDR1 is MDHEN and CDR2 SYDVKM. Germline trimming cut 1 base from V and 6 bases from J; bases unmatched to any gene: 2. The CDR3 is made up of 15 amino acids. In nucleotides, the CDR3 is TGTGCCAGCAGTTTATTGGGGACAGGGGATGAAAAACTGTTTTTT. This gives the protein CASSLLGTGDEKLFF.

The chain links TRBV4-3 to TRBJ2-5, with 8 bases matching TRBD1. This CDR3 spans 16 amino acids. The germline gives CDR1 LGHNA, CDR2 YSLEER. J was trimmed by 4 bases and V by 1 base; bases with no gene match: 8. CDR3 loop: CASSQVQGASGETQYF. The CDR3, as DNA: TGCGCCAGCAGCCAAGTTCAGGGGGCGAGTGGAGAGACCCAGTACTTC.

The chain carries TRBV19 and TRBJ2-6, with 7 nucleotides matching TRBD1. CDR3 length equals 15 residues. The V gene end was trimmed by 5 bases and the J gene end by 2 bases; junction bases not matched to a gene: 3. CDR1 is LNHDA, CDR2 SQIVND, per germline (reference sequence). Written as DNA, the CDR3 is TGTGCCAGTAGTCGCGACAGGGCTGGGGCCAACGTCCTGACTTTC. Translating it yields CASSRDRAGANVLTF.

The rearrangement joins TRBV11-3 to TRBJ2-1, with 9 bases fitting TRBD2. This CDR3 region has 15 residues. V was pared by 1 base and J by 3 bases, with 1 base of the junction left unmatched. Germline V gene lookup returns CDR1 SGHNT and CDR2 YENEEA. The CDR3 region is CASSLGLAVYNEQFF. CDR3 nucleotide sequence: TGTGCCAGCAGCTTAGGACTAGCGGTCTACAATGAGCAGTTCTTC.

This rearrangement joins TRBV5-4 to TRBJ1-2, with no clear D. Trimming pared 4 bases from V and 4 bases from J, leaving 8 bases between. Germline CDR1 and CDR2: SGHNT and YYREEE (reference sequence). This CDR3 contains 12 residues. The CDR3 is CASSVESYGYTF. CDR3 sequence (DNA): TGTGCCAGCAGCGTTGAGTCCTATGGCTACACCTTC. Based on the CDR3 plus reference TRBV5-4 and TRBJ1-2, the full variable domain is ETGVTQSPTHLIKTRGQQVTLRCSSQSGHNTVSWYQQALGQGPQFIFQYYREEENGRGNFPPRFSGLQFPNYSSELNVNALELDDSALYLCASSVESYGYTFGSGTRLTVV.

The rearrangement joins TRBV30 to TRBJ2-1, with 10 bases identical to TRBD2. Germline CDR1 and CDR2: GTSNPN and SVGIG (reference sequence). V lost 4 bases and J lost 6; bases outside the gene matches: 12. CDR3 length: 16 residues. Here the CDR3 reads CAWTPKSGRAVNEQFF. The CDR3 DNA is TGTGCCTGGACCCCCAAGAGCGGGAGGGCCGTCAATGAGCAGTTCTTC. Combining the CDR3 with reference TRBV30 and TRBJ2-1 gives the whole variable domain SQTIHQWPATLVQPVGSPLSLECTVEGTSNPNLYWYRQAAGRGLQLLFYSVGIGQISSEVPQNLSASRPQDRQFILSSKKLLLSDSGFYLCAWTPKSGRAVNEQFFGPGTRLTVL.

The chain joins TRBV10-3 to TRBJ2-7; D might be TRBD2 (5 bases). This CDR3 is built from 11 residues. CDR1 and CDR2 from the germline V gene are ENHRY and SYGVKD. The ends were cut back, 7 bases at V and 5 bases at J, with 9 bases in the middle. This CDR3 reads CAITIGDEQYF. The CDR3 DNA follows: TGTGCCATCACCATCGGGGACGAGCAGTACTTC.

J is TRBJ1-5 and V is TRBV7-9; D ambiguous. Germline V gene sequence: CDR1 SEHNR, CDR2 FQNEAQ (reference sequence). This CDR3 is 13 amino acids long. The V and J ends lost 5 bases and 5 bases respectively, with 10 bases between them. CDR3 residues: CASSLRVDQPQHF. CDR3 bases: TGTGCCAGCAGCCTCCGCGTCGATCAGCCCCAGCATTTT.

The rearrangement links TRBV5-8 to TRBJ2-7; D perhaps matches TRBD1 (6 bases). The CDR3 has 15 residues. Germline V gives CDR1 SGHTS, CDR2 YDEGEE. With 6 bases removed from V and 1 base from J, the gap between germline ends came to 17 bases. The CDR3 loop is CASKIGWGQSYEQYF. In DNA form, the CDR3 reads TGTGCCAGCAAGATAGGGTGGGGGCAATCCTACGAGCAGTACTTC.

V and J are TRBV5-4 and TRBJ1-2, with 7 bases that match TRBD1. Trimming removed 3 bases from V and 5 bases from J; junction bases left unmatched: 7. CDR1 and CDR2 (germline): SGHNT, YYREEE (reference sequence). The CDR3 contains 14 residues. CDR3 nucleotides: TGTGCCAGCAGCTACGACAGGGAGAATTATGGCTACACCTTC. Translation: CASSYDRENYGYTF.

The rearrangement links TRBV19 to TRBJ2-5, with 7 bases aligning to TRBD1. Germline CDR1 LNHDA, CDR2 SQIVND (reference sequence). This CDR3 has 14 residues. J gave up 1 base and V 6 bases, and 5 bases lay outside the gene matches. The chain's CDR3 is CASSVWDSQETQYF. In nucleotides, the CDR3 is TGTGCCAGTAGCGTTTGGGACAGCCAAGAGACCCAGTACTTC.

The chain has TRBV14 and TRBJ1-6; 8 bases are shared with TRBD1. V shed 5 bases and J 8 bases; nucleotides not matched to a gene: 5. The CDR3 runs 14 residues. Germline CDR1 is SGHDN and CDR2 is FVKESK. The CDR3 DNA follows: TGTGCCAGCAGCACCCGACAGGGGTATTCACCCCTCCACTTT. It specifies CASSTRQGYSPLHF.

The V and J genes are TRBV13 and TRBJ1-6; D is possibly TRBD1 (6 bases). Germline assignment: CDR1 PRHDT and CDR2 FYEKMQ (reference sequence). Trimming cost V 0 bases and J 4 bases, with 10 bases left between them. The CDR3 has 16 amino acids. The CDR3 is CASSLGVGQYNSPLHF. The CDR3 coding sequence is TGTGCCAGCAGCTTAGGGGTAGGACAGTATAATTCACCCCTCCACTTT.